This record concerns one T cell receptor beta chain sequence. Antigen specificity is unknown. The sample originates from a study of cytomegalovirus exposure and HLA in healthy donors. Study-wide results and limits: The authors considered a cluster of highly shared sequence variants likely to be a sequencing artifact. Donors belonging to an Asian-associated ancestry cluster reportedly showed fewer N-insertions in productive TCRs than the 666-donor mean, according to what a later analysis found. Immune exposure data for these donors was limited to CMV serostatus. Researchers counted around 170 TCR beta chains as cytomegalovirus-associated.

The PCR employed 60 Vbeta primers together with 13 Jbeta primers. The repertoire was sequenced with immunoSEQ multiplex PCR; TCRdb's copy has only in-frame clones and lacks some. The profile shows approximately 140,000 clones, 65% to 85% of them singletons. Material: PBMCs. The origin of this receptor is a boy under 18 in good health and CMV-seronegative.

CDR3 in DNA: TGTGCCAGCAGCTTGCGAGGTCCTTCATTTACCGGGGAGCTGTTTTTT. This encodes CASSLRGPSFTGELFF. V is TRBV5-4 and J is TRBJ2-2; no firm D call. Per the germline V gene, CDR1 is SGHNT and CDR2 is YYREEE (reference sequence). V was clipped by 1 base and J by 5 bases, with 15 bases between them. This CDR3 contains 16 residues.